The 32 T cell receptor beta chains below come from one sample, sequenced in a study of T cells in Graves' hyperthyroidism and ophthalmopathy. TCR beta CDR3 region amplification was performed from RNA transcripts. First-round RT-PCR of the TCR CDR3 relied on the HTBI primer set. TCRdb re-derived calls from the multiplex PCR reads in MiXCR, one entry per CDR3 protein. The profile shows 85,000 to 110,000 distinct CDR3 sequences, roughly 50% of them singletons. The source material was blood. Source of these receptors: a middle-aged man with Graves' hyperthyroidism.

This clonotype came up many times. V usage is TRBV20-1 and J usage is TRBJ1-2; D is uncertain. CDR1 is DFQATT, CDR2 SNEGSKA, per germline (reference sequence). Deletions cut 6 bases from V and 3 bases from J, with 11 bases between. This CDR3 spans 12 amino acids. This CDR3 reads CSAYEGHYGYTF. CDR3 DNA: TGCAGTGCCTACGAAGGGCACTATGGCTACACCTTC.

This chain links TRBV10-3 with TRBJ1-5; D is unclear. The CDR3 contains 12 residues. Per the germline V gene, CDR1 is ENHRY and CDR2 is SYGVKD. Between the trimmed V and J ends, which lost 2 bases and 14 bases, there was a span of 13 bases. The CDR3 DNA reads as TGTGCCATCAGTGAGCGATTCCAGCACGAGCATTTT. Amino acid sequence: CAISERFQHEHF.

V gene TRBV7-3 combines with J gene TRBJ2-7; 8 bases are a match to TRBD1. Trimming removed 4 bases from V and 5 bases from J; junction bases left unmatched: 4. Per the germline V gene, CDR1 is SGHTA and CDR2 is FQGTGA. The CDR3 runs 13 residues. The CDR3 region has the DNA TGTGCCAGCAGCTCGGGACAGGAGGACGAGCAGTACTTC. Residues: CASSSGQEDEQYF.

This clonotype was observed a handful of times. The chain employs TRBV6-5 and TRBJ2-1, with TRBD1 identical over 8 bases. This CDR3 spans 15 amino acids. The J segment lost 7 bases and the V segment lost 0 bases, leaving 5 bases of the junction unmatched. Per germline, CDR1 MNHEY and CDR2 SVGAGI. The CDR3 region has the DNA TGTGCCAGCAGTTACTCGACAGGGGATGGGAATGAGCAGTTCTTC. Translating it yields CASSYSTGDGNEQFF.

This clonotype has a handful of counts. The chain uses TRBV7-2 and TRBJ2-5; 12 bases match TRBD2. The CDR3 is made up of 16 amino acids. Germline CDR1 is SGHTA and CDR2 is FQGNSA. The ends lost 5 bases at V and 1 base at J; junction bases unmatched: 5. The CDR3 DNA sequence: TGTGCCAGCAGCCTACCGACTAGCGGGGGCCAAGAGACCCAGTACTTC. Translation gives CASSLPTSGGQETQYF.

This clonotype occurred once. The CDR3 ends on some other residue instead of the conserved phenylalanine or tryptophan, so this is likely a read error. The chain uses TRBV29-1 and TRBJ1-1; D remains ambiguous. Germline V gives CDR1 SQVTM, CDR2 ANQGSEA. V lost 4 bases and J lost 0, with 12 bases in between. The CDR3 is 14 amino acids. CDR3 sequence (DNA): TGCAGCGTTGTTTGGCCCGCAATGAACACTGAAGCTTTCTTA. As protein: CSVVWPAMNTEAFL.

This clonotype has a handful of counts. The V gene is TRBV7-9, the J gene TRBJ1-1, with no clear D. The CDR3 is made up of 13 amino acids. The V and J ends lost 6 bases and 0 bases respectively, with 8 bases between them. CDR1 SEHNR and CDR2 FQNEAQ come from the germline V gene (reference sequence). CDR3 residues: CASSQNLNTEAFF. The CDR3 DNA is TGTGCCAGCAGTCAGAATTTGAACACTGAAGCTTTCTTT.

This clonotype was counted between two and nine times. CDR3 protein: CASSPGNRGPTMWNTEAFF. As DNA, the CDR3 is TGTGCCAGCAGTCCCGGAAACAGGGGGCCTACGATGTGGAACACTGAAGCTTTCTTT. V usage is TRBV13 and J usage is TRBJ1-1; 9 nucleotides line up with TRBD1. Germline V gene sequence: CDR1 PRHDT, CDR2 FYEKMQ (reference sequence). The CDR3 consists of 19 residues. V lost 6 bases, J lost 1 base, and 18 bases stayed unmatched.

This clonotype was found many times. The chain couples TRBV12-3 or TRBV12-4 to TRBJ2-5; D may be TRBD2 (6 bases). The CDR3 has 15 residues. The V end lost 6 bases, the J end lost 7 bases, and 21 bases lay between the germline ends. DNA of the CDR3: TGTGCCAGCAGGGAATACGAGACTAGTCTAGGGACCCAGTACTTC. Translated: CASREYETSLGTQYF.

This clonotype was seen at least ten times. The chain uses TRBV12-3 or TRBV12-4 and TRBJ2-3, with 10 bases identical to TRBD2. Unmatched junction bases numbered 1, after V lost 3 bases and J lost 1 base. The CDR3 contains 15 residues. CDR3 in amino acids: CASSFGTSGTDTQYF. CDR3 bases: TGTGCCAGCAGTTTCGGGACTAGCGGCACAGATACGCAGTATTTT.

Comments on this clonotype: A much larger clone sits a single nucleotide away, making a read error possible. The chain recombines TRBV6-2 or TRBV6-3 with TRBJ2-3, with 9 bases matching TRBD2. Germline loops: CDR1 MNHEY, CDR2 SVGEGT. CDR3 size: 16 residues. V lost 2 bases and J lost 7; bases outside the gene matches: 10. CDR3 protein: CASSYGVSGRAYTQYF. The CDR3 region has the DNA TGTGCCAGCAGTTACGGGGTTAGCGGGAGAGCATATACGCAGTATTTT.

This clonotype was counted at least ten times. The chain recombines TRBV12-3 or TRBV12-4 with TRBJ2-3; D remains ambiguous. CDR3 length equals 15 residues. V lost 6 bases, J lost 5 bases, and 18 bases lay in between. In DNA form, the CDR3 reads TGTGCCAGCAGCCCTATCGACCCCGGTAGAGATACGCAGTATTTT. This sequence encodes CASSPIDPGRDTQYF.

The rearrangement links TRBV3-1 to TRBJ2-7; the D gene could be TRBD1 or TRBD2 (5 bases each). In germline, CDR1 is LGHDT, CDR2 YNNKEL (reference sequence). This CDR3 comprises 13 residues. Trimming left V 1 base short and J 6 bases short, with 10 bases between. In DNA, the CDR3 is TGTGCCAGCAGCCAAGGCGCTGGGACCGAGCAGTACTTC. Translated: CASSQGAGTEQYF.

The chain employs TRBV24-1 and TRBJ2-2, with D possibly TRBD1 on 5 matching bases. The germline V gene encodes CDR1 KGHDR and CDR2 SFDVKD. The CDR3 contains 11 residues. The V end was cut by 7 bases, the J end by 8 bases, with 7 bases between. The CDR3 region has the DNA TGTGCCACCAGATGGACAGGGGAGCTGTTTTTT. Encoded protein: CATRWTGELFF.

This clonotype was recorded many times. The V gene is TRBV6-5, the J gene TRBJ1-6, with D hard to call. Germline CDR1 and CDR2: MNHEY and SVGAGI. V gave up 7 bases and J gave up 4 bases, with 11 bases separating them. CDR3 length: 14 amino acids. Here the CDR3 reads CASMGGQYNSPLHF. Written as DNA, the CDR3 is TGTGCCAGCATGGGAGGGCAGTATAATTCACCCCTCCACTTT.

DNA of the CDR3: TGTGCCAGTCACCCCGGGCTGTGCTCTGGGGCCAACGTCCTGACTTTC. Encoded protein: CASHPGLCSGANVLTF. The chain links TRBV19 to TRBJ2-6; D gene ambiguous. The germline V gene encodes CDR1 LNHDA and CDR2 SQIVND (reference sequence). The CDR3 covers 16 residues. Trimming stripped 8 bases from V and 0 bases from J, with 14 bases between.

Points on this clonotype: Germline and junction disagree at one end, which may indicate a read error. The rearrangement links TRBV9 to TRBJ1-5, with a weak D call TRBD1 (6 bases). Germline V gives CDR1 SGDLS, CDR2 YYNGEE. The length of the CDR3 is 15 residues. The CDR3 loop is CASSASQGSSQPQHF. In DNA, the CDR3 is TGTGCCAGCAGCGCCTCCCAGGGGAGCAGTCAGCCCCAGCATTTT.

This clonotype was counted many times. In DNA form, the CDR3 reads TGCGCCAGCAGCTTGGGTGACACGAACTATGGCTACACCTTC. This gives the protein CASSLGDTNYGYTF. J is TRBJ1-2 and V is TRBV5-1; no clear D. With 0 bases removed from V and 2 bases from J, the gap between germline ends came to 8 bases. The CDR3 is 14 residues long. Germline CDR1 SGHRS, CDR2 YFSETQ. Full variable domain (outside the CDR3, taken from reference TRBV5-1 and TRBJ1-2): KAGVTQTPRYLIKTRGQQVTLSCSPISGHRSVSWYQQTPGQGLQFLFEYFSETQRNKGNFPGRFSGRQFSNSRSEMNVSTLELGDSALYLCASSLGDTNYGYTFGSGTRLTVV.

This clonotype turned up a few times. A clone one base away is much larger, so this may be a read error. The rearrangement links TRBV6-6 to TRBJ1-1, with TRBD1 as a possible D gene (6 bases). Trimming cost V 6 bases and J 4 bases, with 9 bases left between them. This CDR3 comprises 12 residues. Germline V CDR1 and CDR2: MNHNY, SVGAGI (reference sequence). Written as DNA, the CDR3 is TGTGCCAGCAGGGGGGCGCGCACTGAAGCTTTCTTT. Translation gives CASRGARTEAFF.

For this clonotype: A much larger clone is a single base away; this may be a read error. The rearrangement uses TRBV6-1 and TRBJ2-1; D is undetermined. Germline-derived CDR1 and CDR2 are MNHNS and SASEGT. This CDR3 is built from 14 residues. CDR3 protein: CASSPGRSYNEQCF. The CDR3 coding sequence is TGTGCCAGCAGCCCCGGCAGGTCCTACAATGAGCAGTGCTTC.

J is TRBJ2-5 and V is TRBV2; 10 bases fit TRBD1. Germline trimming cut 3 bases from V and 11 bases from J; bases unmatched to any gene: 9. The CDR3 length is 14 residues. Looked up from germline, CDR1 is SNHLY and CDR2 is FYNNEI. This CDR3 is CASSDPLTGGNQYF. The DNA for the CDR3 is TGTGCCAGCAGTGACCCCCTGACAGGGGGCAATCAGTACTTC.

This chain joins TRBV19 and TRBJ1-2; D ambiguous. The CDR3 extends over 14 amino acids. Trimming removed 7 bases at V and 8 bases at J, with 20 bases between. CDR1 and CDR2 (germline): LNHDA, SQIVND (reference sequence). CDR3 nucleotide sequence: TGTGCCAGTACCGGGTTCGATTACCTCGGCGGCTACACCTTC. As protein: CASTGFDYLGGYTF.

This clonotype was observed many times. The chain joins TRBV3-1 to TRBJ1-5; tentatively, D is TRBD1 (5 bases). This CDR3 region has 14 residues. Germline values: CDR1 LGHDT, CDR2 YNNKEL (reference sequence). The ends were cut back, 4 bases at V and 5 bases at J, with 12 bases in the middle. This CDR3 is CASSLTGGDQPQHF. The CDR3 DNA reads as TGTGCCAGCAGCCTTACAGGAGGGGATCAGCCCCAGCATTTT.

The chain has TRBV20-1 and TRBJ1-1; D is unclear. Germline-derived CDR1 and CDR2 are DFQATT and SNEGSKA (reference sequence). CDR3 length: 12 amino acids. V lost 0 bases, J lost 10 bases, and 12 bases lay in between. The CDR3 bases are TGCAGTGCTAGAGATCCGGAACAGCGAGCTTTCTTT. Amino acids: CSARDPEQRAFF.

The CDR3 loop is CASSRGAERGGQHF. The CDR3 coding sequence is TGTGCCAGCAGCCGGGGGGCGGAGCGGGGGGGCCAGCATTTT. J is TRBJ1-5 and V is TRBV7-2, with TRBD1 as a possible D gene (6 bases). CDR3 size: 14 residues. CDR1 is SGHTA and CDR2 is FQGNSA in the germline V gene. Trimming pared 5 bases from V and 12 bases from J, leaving 20 bases between.

Many counts were recorded for this clonotype. The V and J genes are TRBV29-1 and TRBJ1-1; D is uncertain. The CDR3 spans 14 residues. V shed 1 base and J shed 1 base, with 10 bases lying between them. Germline CDR1 reads SQVTM; CDR2 reads ANQGSEA. In DNA form, the CDR3 reads TGCAGCGTTGAAGTGGGCAACAAGAACACTGAAGCTTTCTTT. Translating it yields CSVEVGNKNTEAFF.

The chain has TRBV25-1 and TRBJ2-3; TRBD2 matches 16 bases. CDR1 and CDR2 (germline): MGHDK, SYGVNS. J gave up 4 bases and V 4 bases, and 2 bases lay outside the gene matches. This CDR3 spans 16 amino acids. The CDR3 nucleotides read TGTGCCAGCAGTGTGGGACTAGCGGGAGGGTCAGATACGCAGTATTTT. Protein sequence: CASSVGLAGGSDTQYF.

Comment on this clonotype: The limits of the CDR3 on the DNA are not certain, so only TCRdb's listed CDR3 is given. This chain uses TRBV6-8 with TRBJ2-2. Per the germline V gene, CDR1 is MNHGY and CDR2 is SAAAGT. The CDR3 is made up of 12 amino acids, end residues included. The CDR3 here is CAWVLRAGELFF.

This clonotype was seen ten or more times. CDR3 in amino acids: CASSLDALAGNTIYF. The CDR3 DNA follows: TGTGCCAGCAGCTTAGATGCTCTGGCTGGAAACACCATATATTTT. V and J are TRBV7-9 and TRBJ1-3, with D uncertain. Looked up from germline, CDR1 is SEHNR and CDR2 is FQNEAQ (reference sequence). This CDR3 region has 15 residues. V dropped 1 base and J dropped 2 bases, with 9 bases sitting between them.

The chain has TRBV2 and TRBJ1-5, with a tentative D call TRBD1 (6 bases). This CDR3 is built from 14 residues. In germline, CDR1 is SNHLY, CDR2 FYNNEI. Trimming stripped 7 bases from V and 11 bases from J, with 21 bases between. Written as DNA, the CDR3 is TGTGCCAGCAAAAATGAGGGCGGGGGGCAGACCCAGCATTTT. This gives the protein CASKNEGGGQTQHF.

V and J are TRBV5-1 and TRBJ2-5, with 8 bases matching TRBD2. CDR1 is SGHRS, CDR2 YFSETQ, per germline. V dropped 7 bases and J dropped 3; count of bases not matched to a gene: 5. The CDR3 sequence is 13 residues long. The CDR3 sequence: CASVVSGKETQYF. DNA of the CDR3: TGCGCCAGCGTCGTTAGCGGGAAAGAGACCCAGTACTTC.

This clonotype was observed at least ten times. The chain employs TRBV5-1 and TRBJ2-1; 12 positions agree with TRBD2. V lost 3 bases and J lost 4; bases outside the gene matches: 5. Germline assignment: CDR1 SGHRS and CDR2 YFSETQ. This CDR3 region has 16 residues. The CDR3 here is CASSWEGTSGYNEQFF. CDR3 DNA: TGCGCCAGCAGCTGGGAGGGGACTAGCGGGTACAATGAGCAGTTCTTC.